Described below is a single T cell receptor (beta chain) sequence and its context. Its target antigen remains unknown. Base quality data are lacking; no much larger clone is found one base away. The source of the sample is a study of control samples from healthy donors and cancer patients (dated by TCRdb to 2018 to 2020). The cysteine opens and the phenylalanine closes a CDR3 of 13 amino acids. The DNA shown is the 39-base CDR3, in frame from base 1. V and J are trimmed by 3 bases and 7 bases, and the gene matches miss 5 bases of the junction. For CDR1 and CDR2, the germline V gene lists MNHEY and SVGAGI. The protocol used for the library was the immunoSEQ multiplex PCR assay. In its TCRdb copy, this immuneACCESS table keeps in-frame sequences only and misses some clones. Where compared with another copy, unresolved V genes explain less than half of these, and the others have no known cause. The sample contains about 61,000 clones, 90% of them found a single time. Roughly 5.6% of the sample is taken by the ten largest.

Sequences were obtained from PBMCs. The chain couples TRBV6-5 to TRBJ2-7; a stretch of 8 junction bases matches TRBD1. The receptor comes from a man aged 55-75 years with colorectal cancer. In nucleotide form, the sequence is TGTGCCAGCAGTTATTCAGGGGGCAGGGAGCAGTACTTC. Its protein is CASSYSGGREQYF.